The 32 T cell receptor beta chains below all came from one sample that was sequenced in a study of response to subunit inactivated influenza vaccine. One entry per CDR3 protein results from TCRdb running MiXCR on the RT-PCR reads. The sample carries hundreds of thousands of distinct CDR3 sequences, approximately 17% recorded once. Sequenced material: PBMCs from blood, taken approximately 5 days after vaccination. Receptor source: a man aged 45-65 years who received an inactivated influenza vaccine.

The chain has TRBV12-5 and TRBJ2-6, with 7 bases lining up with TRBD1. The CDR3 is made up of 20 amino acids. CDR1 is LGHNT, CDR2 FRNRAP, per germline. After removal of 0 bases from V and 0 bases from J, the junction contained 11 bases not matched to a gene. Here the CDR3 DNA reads TGTGCTAGTGGTTTGGTCAAACAGGGGTATGGTAGCTCTGGGGCCAACGTCCTGACTTTC. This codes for CASGLVKQGYGSSGANVLTF.

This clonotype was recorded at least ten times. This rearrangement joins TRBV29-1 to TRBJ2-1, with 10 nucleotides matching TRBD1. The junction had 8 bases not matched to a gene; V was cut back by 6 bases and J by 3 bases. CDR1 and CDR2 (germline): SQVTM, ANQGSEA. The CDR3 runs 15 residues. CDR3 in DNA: TGCAGCGTAAAAGACAGGGGGCCCAACTACAATGAGCAGTTCTTC. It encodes CSVKDRGPNYNEQFF.

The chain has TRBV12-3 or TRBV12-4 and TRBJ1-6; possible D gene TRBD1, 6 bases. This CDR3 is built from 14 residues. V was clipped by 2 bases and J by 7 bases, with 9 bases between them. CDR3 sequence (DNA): TGTGCCAGCAGTTTAAACAGGGTCAATTCACCCCTCCACTTT. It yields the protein CASSLNRVNSPLHF.

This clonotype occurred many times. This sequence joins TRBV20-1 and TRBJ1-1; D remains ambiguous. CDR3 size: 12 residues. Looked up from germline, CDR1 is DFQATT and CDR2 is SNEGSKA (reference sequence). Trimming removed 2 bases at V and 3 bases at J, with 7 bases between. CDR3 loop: CSARLGYTEAFF. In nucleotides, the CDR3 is TGCAGTGCTAGATTAGGGTACACTGAAGCTTTCTTT.

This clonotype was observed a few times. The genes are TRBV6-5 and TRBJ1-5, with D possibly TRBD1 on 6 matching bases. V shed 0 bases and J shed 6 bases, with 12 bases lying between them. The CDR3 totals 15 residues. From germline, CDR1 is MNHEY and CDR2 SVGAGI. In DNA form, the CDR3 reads TGTGCCAGCAGTTACTCGAAGCGGGGGCCTCAGCCCCAGCATTTT. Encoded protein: CASSYSKRGPQPQHF.

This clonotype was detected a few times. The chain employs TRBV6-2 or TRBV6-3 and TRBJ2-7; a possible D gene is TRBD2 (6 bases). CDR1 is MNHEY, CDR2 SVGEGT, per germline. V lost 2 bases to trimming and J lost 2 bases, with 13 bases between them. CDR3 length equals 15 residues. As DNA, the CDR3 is TGTGCCAGCAGTTACAGTAGCGGCACTGCCTACGAGCAGTACTTC. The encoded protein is CASSYSSGTAYEQYF.

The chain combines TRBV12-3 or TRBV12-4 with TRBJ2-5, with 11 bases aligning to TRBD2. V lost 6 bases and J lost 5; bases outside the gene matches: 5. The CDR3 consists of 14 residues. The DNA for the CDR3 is TGTGCCAGCAGGATAGCGGGGGGGCCGGAGACCCAGTACTTC. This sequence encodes CASRIAGGPETQYF.

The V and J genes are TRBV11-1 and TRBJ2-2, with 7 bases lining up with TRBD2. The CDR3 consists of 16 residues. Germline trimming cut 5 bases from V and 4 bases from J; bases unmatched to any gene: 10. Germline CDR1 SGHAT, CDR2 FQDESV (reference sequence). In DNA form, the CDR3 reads TGTGCCAGCAGCAACTACGGCGGGGGAACCACCGGGGAGCTGTTTTTT. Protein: CASSNYGGGTTGELFF.

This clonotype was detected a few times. The CDR3 nucleotides read TGTGCCAGCAGCCAAGATCTAGCGGAGGGCGAGACCCAGTACTTC. This translates into CASSQDLAEGETQYF. The chain recombines TRBV4-2 with TRBJ2-5; 7 nucleotides align to TRBD2. Germline V gives CDR1 LGHNA, CDR2 YNFKEQ. The ends lost 0 bases at V and 5 bases at J; junction bases unmatched: 6. This CDR3 contains 15 residues.

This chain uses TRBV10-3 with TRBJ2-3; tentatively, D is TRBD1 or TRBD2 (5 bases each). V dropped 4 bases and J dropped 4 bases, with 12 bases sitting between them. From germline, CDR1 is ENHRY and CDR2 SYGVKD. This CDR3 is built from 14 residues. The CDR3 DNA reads TGTGCCATCAGTGGGGGACCCGGGGCAGATACGCAGTATTTT. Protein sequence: CAISGGPGADTQYF.

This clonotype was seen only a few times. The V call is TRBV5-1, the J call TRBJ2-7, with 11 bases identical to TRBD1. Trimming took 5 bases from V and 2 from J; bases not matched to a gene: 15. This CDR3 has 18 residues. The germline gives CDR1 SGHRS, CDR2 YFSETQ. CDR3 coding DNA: TGCGCCAGCAGAAATCCGATCTCCGGGACAGGGGGAGCCTACGAGCAGTACTTC. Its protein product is CASRNPISGTGGAYEQYF.

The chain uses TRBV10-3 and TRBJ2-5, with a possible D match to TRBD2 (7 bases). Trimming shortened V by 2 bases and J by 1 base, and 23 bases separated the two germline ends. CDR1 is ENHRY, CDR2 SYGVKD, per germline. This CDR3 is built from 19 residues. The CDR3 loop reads CAISEEFLTGSGGQETQYF. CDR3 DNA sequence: TGTGCCATCAGTGAGGAATTTTTAACAGGGTCGGGGGGCCAAGAGACCCAGTACTTC.

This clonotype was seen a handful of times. The CDR3 DNA follows: TGTGCCAGCAGCCAAAACAGGGGTGGAGAGACCCAGTACTTC. Amino acids: CASSQNRGGETQYF. This chain connects TRBV14 to TRBJ2-5; TRBD1 matches 7 bases. V dropped 2 bases and J dropped 4; count of bases not matched to a gene: 4. The CDR3 is 14 amino acids. The germline CDR1 and CDR2 sequences are SGHDN and FVKESK. Together with reference TRBV14 and TRBJ2-5, the CDR3 gives the full variable domain: EAGVTQFPSHSVIEKGQTVTLRCDPISGHDNLYWYRRVMGKEIKFLLHFVKESKQDESGMPNNRFLAERTGGTYSTLKVQPAELEDSGVYFCASSQNRGGETQYFGPGTRLLVL.

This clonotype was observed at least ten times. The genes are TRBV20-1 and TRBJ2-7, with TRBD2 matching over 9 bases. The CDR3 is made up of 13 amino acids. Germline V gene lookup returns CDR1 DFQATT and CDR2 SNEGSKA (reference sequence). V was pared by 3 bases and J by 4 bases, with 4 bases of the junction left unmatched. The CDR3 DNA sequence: TGCAGTGCTAGTAGCGGGAGAGGGTACGAGCAGTACTTC. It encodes CSASSGRGYEQYF.

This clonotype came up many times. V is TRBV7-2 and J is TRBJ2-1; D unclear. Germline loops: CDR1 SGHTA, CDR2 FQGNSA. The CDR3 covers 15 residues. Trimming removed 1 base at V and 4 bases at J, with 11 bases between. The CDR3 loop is CASSLGRSVYNEQFF. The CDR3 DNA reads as TGTGCCAGCAGCTTAGGTAGAAGCGTGTACAATGAGCAGTTCTTC.

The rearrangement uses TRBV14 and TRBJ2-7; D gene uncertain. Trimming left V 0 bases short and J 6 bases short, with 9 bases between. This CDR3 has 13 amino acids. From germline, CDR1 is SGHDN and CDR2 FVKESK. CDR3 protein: CASSQDLALEQYF. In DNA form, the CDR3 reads TGTGCCAGCAGCCAAGATCTCGCGCTCGAGCAGTACTTC.

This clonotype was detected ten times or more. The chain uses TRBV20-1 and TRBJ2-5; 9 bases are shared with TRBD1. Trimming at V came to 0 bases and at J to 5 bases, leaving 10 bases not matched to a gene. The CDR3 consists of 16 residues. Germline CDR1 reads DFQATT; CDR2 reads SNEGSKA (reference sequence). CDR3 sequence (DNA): TGCAGTGCTAGAGATAGTAGGTTTGGGACAGGGGAGACCCAGTACTTC. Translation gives CSARDSRFGTGETQYF.

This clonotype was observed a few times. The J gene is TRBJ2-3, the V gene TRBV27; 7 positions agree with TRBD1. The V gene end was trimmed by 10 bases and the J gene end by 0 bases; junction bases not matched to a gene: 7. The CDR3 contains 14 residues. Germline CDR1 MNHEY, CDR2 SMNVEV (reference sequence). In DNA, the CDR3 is TGTGCCACTTCCAGGGGGATAAGCACAGATACGCAGTATTTT. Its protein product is CATSRGISTDTQYF.

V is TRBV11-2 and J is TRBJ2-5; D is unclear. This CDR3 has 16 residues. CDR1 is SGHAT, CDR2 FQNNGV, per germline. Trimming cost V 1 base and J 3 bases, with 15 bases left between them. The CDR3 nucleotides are TGTGCCAGCAGCTTAGGCAGGACCCACCTCGAAGAGACCCAGTACTTC. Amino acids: CASSLGRTHLEETQYF.

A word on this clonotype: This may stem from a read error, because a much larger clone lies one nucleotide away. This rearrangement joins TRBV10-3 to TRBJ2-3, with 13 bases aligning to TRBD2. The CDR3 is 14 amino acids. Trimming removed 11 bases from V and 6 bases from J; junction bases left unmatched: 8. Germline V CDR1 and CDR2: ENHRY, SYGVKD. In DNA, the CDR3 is TGTGCCTCGGGACTAGCGGGGCTCATGGATACGCAGTATTTT. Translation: CASGLAGLMDTQYF.

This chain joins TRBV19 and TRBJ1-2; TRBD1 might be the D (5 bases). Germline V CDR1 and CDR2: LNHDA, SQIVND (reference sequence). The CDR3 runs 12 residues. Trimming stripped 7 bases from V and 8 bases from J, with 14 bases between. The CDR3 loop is CASTSSSGGYTF. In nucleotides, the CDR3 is TGTGCCAGTACCAGCTCTTCAGGGGGCTACACCTTC.

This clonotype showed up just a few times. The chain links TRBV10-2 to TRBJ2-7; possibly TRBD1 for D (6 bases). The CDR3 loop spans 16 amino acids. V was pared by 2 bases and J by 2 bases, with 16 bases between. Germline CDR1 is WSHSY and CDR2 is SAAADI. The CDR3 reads CASSEGLWGPPYEQYF. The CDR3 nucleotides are TGCGCCAGCAGTGAGGGTTTGTGGGGGCCTCCCTACGAGCAGTACTTC.

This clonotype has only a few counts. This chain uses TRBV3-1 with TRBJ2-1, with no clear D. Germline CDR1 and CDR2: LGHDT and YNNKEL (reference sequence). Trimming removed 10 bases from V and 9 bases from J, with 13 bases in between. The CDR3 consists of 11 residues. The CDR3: CATKSIGEQFF. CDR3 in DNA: TGTGCCACAAAAAGCATAGGTGAGCAGTTCTTC.

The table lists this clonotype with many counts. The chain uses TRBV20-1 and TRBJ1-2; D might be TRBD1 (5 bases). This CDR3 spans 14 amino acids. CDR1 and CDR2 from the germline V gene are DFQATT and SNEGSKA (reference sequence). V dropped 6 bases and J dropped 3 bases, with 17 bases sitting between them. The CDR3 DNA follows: TGCAGTGCCCCCGGGCAGGGAGGTGACTATGGCTACACCTTC. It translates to CSAPGQGGDYGYTF.

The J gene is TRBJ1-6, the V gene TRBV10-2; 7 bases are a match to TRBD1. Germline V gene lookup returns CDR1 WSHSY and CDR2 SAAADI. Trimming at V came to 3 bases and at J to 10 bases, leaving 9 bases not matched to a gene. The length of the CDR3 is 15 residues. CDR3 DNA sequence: TGCGCCAGCAGTGAAAGAACAGGGGAAAGCTCACCCCTCCACTTT. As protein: CASSERTGESSPLHF.

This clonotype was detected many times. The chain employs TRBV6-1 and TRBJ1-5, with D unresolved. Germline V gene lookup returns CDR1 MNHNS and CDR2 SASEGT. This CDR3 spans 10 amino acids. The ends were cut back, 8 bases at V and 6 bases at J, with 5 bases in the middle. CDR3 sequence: CASGLQPQHF. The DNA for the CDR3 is TGTGCCAGCGGGCTTCAGCCCCAGCATTTT.

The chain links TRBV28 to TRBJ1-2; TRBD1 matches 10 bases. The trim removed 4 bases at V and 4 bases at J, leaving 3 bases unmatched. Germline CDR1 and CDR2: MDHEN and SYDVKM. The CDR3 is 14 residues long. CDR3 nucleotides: TGTGCCAGCAGTTCGGGACAGGGGATCTATGGCTACACCTTC. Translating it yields CASSSGQGIYGYTF.

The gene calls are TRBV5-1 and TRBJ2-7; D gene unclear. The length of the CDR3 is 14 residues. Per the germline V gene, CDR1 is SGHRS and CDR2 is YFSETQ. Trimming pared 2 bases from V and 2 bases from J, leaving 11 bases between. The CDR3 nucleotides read TGCGCCAGCAGCTTTATCGGGCGAACCTACGAGCAGTACTTC. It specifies CASSFIGRTYEQYF.

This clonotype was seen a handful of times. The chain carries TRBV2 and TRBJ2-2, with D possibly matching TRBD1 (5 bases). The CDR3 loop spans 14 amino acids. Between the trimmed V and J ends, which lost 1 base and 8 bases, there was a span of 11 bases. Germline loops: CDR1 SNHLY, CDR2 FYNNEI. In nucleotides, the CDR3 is TGTGCCAGCAGTGAAGACAGGACCTGGGGGGAGCTGTTTTTT. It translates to CASSEDRTWGELFF. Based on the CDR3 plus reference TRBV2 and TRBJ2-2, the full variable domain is EPEVTQTPSHQVTQMGQEVILRCVPISNHLYFYWYRQILGQKVEFLVSFYNNEISEKSEIFDDQFSVERPDGSNFTLKIRSTKLEDSAMYFCASSEDRTWGELFFGEGSRLTVL.

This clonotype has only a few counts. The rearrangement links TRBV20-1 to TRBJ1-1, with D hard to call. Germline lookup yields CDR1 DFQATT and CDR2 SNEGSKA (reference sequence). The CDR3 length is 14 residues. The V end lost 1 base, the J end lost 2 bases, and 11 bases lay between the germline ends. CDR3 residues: CSARVGQLNTEAFF. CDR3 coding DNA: TGCAGTGCTAGAGTGGGTCAGCTAAACACTGAAGCTTTCTTT.

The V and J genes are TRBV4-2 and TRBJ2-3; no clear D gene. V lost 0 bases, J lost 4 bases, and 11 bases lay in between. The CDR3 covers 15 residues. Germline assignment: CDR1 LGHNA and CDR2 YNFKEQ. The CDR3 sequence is CASSQDALISDTQYF. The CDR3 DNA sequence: TGTGCCAGCAGCCAAGACGCCCTCATTTCAGATACGCAGTATTTT.

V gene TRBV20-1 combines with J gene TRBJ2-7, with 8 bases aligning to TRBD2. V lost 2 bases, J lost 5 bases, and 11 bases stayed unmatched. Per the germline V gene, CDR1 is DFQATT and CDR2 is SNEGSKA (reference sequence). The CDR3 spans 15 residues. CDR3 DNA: TGCAGTGCTAGAAAGGGAACTAGCGGAGGGCACGAGCAGTACTTC. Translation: CSARKGTSGGHEQYF.